This TCR beta chain is drawn from a study of neurological immune-mediated disorders. This clonotype has a count of ten or more. Its antigen is currently unknown. The time point: longitudinal time-point 3. From 2 million PBMCs stored at -80 C, the unsorted libraries were generated. Study-level points and caveats: While HTLV-1-associated myelopathy showed the greatest TCR clonal expansion, multiple sclerosis showed the least, falling below healthy controls.

TCRdb re-called the 5' RACE reads with MiXCR, one entry per CDR3 protein. The sample has 84,000 or so distinct CDR3 sequences; approximately 4.3% are singletons. V was clipped by 4 bases and J by 7 bases; unmatched bases: 7. CDR3 length: 15 residues. The germline gives CDR1 SGHRS, CDR2 YFSETQ. The rearrangement joins TRBV5-1 to TRBJ2-1; 11 nucleotides agree with TRBD2. Sequencing was performed on PBMCs. The clonotype was recovered from a woman aged 55 to 70 with multiple sclerosis. In nucleotides, the CDR3 is TGCGCCAGCAGCCACGTAGCGGGGGGGCCGAATGAGCAGTTCTTC. Its protein is CASSHVAGGPNEQFF.